This TCR beta chain originates from a study of T cell responses to AZD1222 COVID-19 vaccine (dated by TCRdb to about 2021). Regarding the research as a whole: TCR sequencing covered some 250 trial participants: 207 given two doses of AZD1222 and about 26 given two doses of MenACWY control vaccine. Trial participants were enrolled into age subgroups of 18-55, 56-69 and 70-plus years, which contained approximately 150, 28 and 58 TCR-sequenced participants, respectively.

The sample's time point label, decoded: about 28 days (+/-7) after the second vaccine dose. AZD1222 recipients given second doses at about 4 weeks or at about 12 weeks were pooled, since spike-specific TCR depth and breadth were not found to differ between the two schedules. The vaccinee samples were drawn from two UK trials, COV001 and COV002, one of which was a single-blind randomized controlled phase 2/3 trial testing AZD1222 (ChAdOx1 nCoV-19) in healthy adults. Trial participant PBMC samples were collected at day 0 and day 28 after the second dose for TCRbeta chain sequencing. The CDR3 regions of human TCRbeta chains were analyzed by immunosequencing. The study's own analysis went as follows. Repertoire TCRs were checked for matches against a reference library of SARS-CoV-2-specific TCRs that had been generated using the MIRA antigen-specificity platform. Breadth was defined as the fraction of unique TCRs that were SARS-CoV-2-associated, and depth was defined as the fraction of total T cells that were SARS-CoV-2-associated. Using the MIRA data, each spike-specific TCR was mapped to the spike region that the TCR reacts to and placed in a CD4 or CD8 class. Log10-transformed breadth and depth values were compared by one-way ANOVA with Sidak's multiple comparisons tests. TCRdb re-hosts the immuneACCESS table, in-frame sequences only. Its copies lack some clones; in the studies checked, an unresolved V gene accounts for under half of them, and the cause for the rest is not known. The V and J calls and clone size were taken over from that table, and D and trimming were inferred from the DNA. The table for this sample lists roughly 110,000 clones; 90% of them were counted only once. Together, the top ten hold 8% of the sample.

The study at large found these results: Because no day 14 peak-response samples were available, the repertoires could be characterized only after the peak T cell response. Most participants were white British and females outnumbered males, and the authors suggested that clonal diversity may have been underestimated. Reportedly, almost half of the unique spike-specific TCRs recognized epitopes lying outside the regions that are mutated in the B.1.351 and B.1.1.7 variants. In the small 56-69-year group, the increase in depth fell short of significance, most likely because of low power. After two AZD1222 doses, spike-specific TCR breadth and depth were significantly higher than at day 0 and than in MenACWY recipients. Conclusions about previously exposed vaccinees are limited because only six or seven AZD1222 recipients were SARS-CoV-2 seropositive at baseline. The vaccine-associated CD4 TCRs covered the entire spike protein, and the dominant responses fell in regions 160-218 and 743-854.

At the junction V is shortened by 1 base and J by 4 bases; bases outside the gene matches: 4. Taken from cysteine to phenylalanine, the CDR3 has 15 residues. The entry retains the CDR3 DNA only, 45 bases that are in frame from base 1. CDR1 and CDR2 are read off the germline V gene as LGHNA and YSLEER. This clone came up once. No cognate antigen has been identified for it. No base-level quality is on record; no much larger clone is a single base apart. The clonotype comes from an adult who received the AZD1222 COVID-19 vaccine. The sequences come from peripheral blood, collected 28 days after the second AZD1222 dose. Rearrangement joined TRBV4-3 to TRBJ1-3; 7 central bases correspond to TRBD1. The DNA sequence reads TGCGCCAGCAGCCAAGCCCGGGACAGAGGAAACACCATATATTTT. This encodes CASSQARDRGNTIYF.